This TCR beta chain was identified in a study of T cells in Graves' hyperthyroidism and ophthalmopathy. Germline V gene data show CDR1 as SGHTA and CDR2 as FQGNSA. With 4 bases clipped from V and 0 bases from J, the junction kept 7 bases outside the gene matches. This CDR3 spans 19 amino acids. The diagnoses drew upon clinical symptoms, serum thyroxine and TRAb, thyroid ultrasound and orbital computed tomography. Fresh peripheral blood, about 9.9 ml, yielded the PBMCs. RNA transcripts yielded amplified TCR beta CDR3 regions. Carried out on the TCR CDR3, a first-round RT-PCR used the HTBI primer set. TCRdb reprocessed the multiplex PCR reads with MiXCR, giving one entry per CDR3 protein. The sample lists about 590,000 distinct CDR3 sequences, about 14% seen once, with roughly 6.9% in the top ten.

Source material: blood. The chain joins TRBV7-2 to TRBJ2-2; 14 positions agree with TRBD2. This sequence originates from a woman younger than 30 with Graves' ophthalmopathy. As DNA, the CDR3 is TGTGCCAGCAGCTCACTGGGACTAGCGGGAGTATCGAACACCGGGGAGCTGTTTTTT. Translating gives CASSSLGLAGVSNTGELFF.